These T cell receptor beta chains were read from a single sample in a study of cytomegalovirus exposure and HLA in healthy donors. Data came from immunoSEQ multiplex PCR; TCRdb stores just in-frame clones and leaves some out. The data hold 100,000 to 150,000 clones, with 65% to 85% observed a single time. Material: PBMCs. The source is a young woman in good health and CMV-seronegative. Each CDR3 is given with its conserved first and last residue. Fields, in order: J gene, D gene, V gene, clone size, CDR3 length, CDR3 protein, CDR3 DNA. The D gene is left open where the match is weak. The listing skips clone size in some rows; elsewhere it reads once, few, many or a size class.

TRBJ1-2	TRBD1	TRBV25-1	NA	16	CASSELGQGTDYGYTF	TGTGCCAGCAGTGAACTCGGACAGGGAACGGACTATGGCTACACCTTC
TRBJ1-2	NA	TRBV29-1	NA	11	CSAMGRDGYTF	TGCAGCGCCATGGGGAGGGATGGCTACACCTTC
TRBJ2-1	TRBD2	TRBV6-5	NA	15	CASSSGTSGYNEQFF	TGTGCCAGCAGTTCCGGGACTAGCGGATACAATGAGCAGTTCTTC
TRBJ2-5	TRBD2	TRBV6-5	NA	15	CASSAVAGPQETQYF	TGTGCCAGCAGTGCCGTAGCGGGGCCGCAAGAGACCCAGTACTTC
TRBJ2-1	NA	TRBV6-5	NA	14	CASSPPGAYNEQFF	TGTGCCAGCAGTCCCCCGGGAGCTTACAATGAGCAGTTCTTC
TRBJ2-5	TRBD2	TRBV6-5	NA	16	CASSWALAGDGETQYF	TGTGCCAGCAGTTGGGCTCTAGCGGGAGATGGGGAGACCCAGTACTTC
TRBJ1-1	TRBD1	TRBV29-1	NA	13	CSARTQGVTEAFF	TGCAGCGCAAGGACCCAGGGGGTGACTGAAGCTTTCTTT
TRBJ2-1	NA	TRBV5-5	NA	14	CASSRPGSYNEQFF	TGTGCCAGCAGCCGGCCAGGGTCCTACAATGAGCAGTTCTTC
TRBJ1-1	NA	TRBV30	NA	15	CAWSGEGWWSTEAFF	TGTGCCTGGAGTGGGGAGGGATGGTGGAGCACTGAAGCTTTCTTT
TRBJ2-7	NA	TRBV15	NA	16	CATSRGSLAGSYEQYF	TGTGCCACCAGCAGGGGTTCACTAGCTGGGTCCTACGAGCAGTACTTC
TRBJ1-2	NA	TRBV25-1	NA	12	CASSPTGSTYTF	TGTGCCAGCAGCCCGACAGGATCCACCTACACCTTC
TRBJ1-4	TRBD1	TRBV7-9	NA	15	CASSLGRGLNEKLFF	TGTGCCAGCAGCTTAGGGAGGGGGCTAAATGAAAAACTGTTTTTT
TRBJ2-1	NA	TRBV5-1	NA	13	CASSPQSLDEQFF	TGCGCCAGCTCTCCACAGTCGCTGGATGAGCAGTTCTTC
TRBJ2-5	NA	TRBV5-1	NA	14	CASSFSREQETQYF	TGCGCCAGCAGCTTTTCCCGGGAGCAAGAGACCCAGTACTTC
TRBJ2-7	TRBD2	TRBV28	NA	17	CASSPPRRWSGSYEQYF	TGTGCCAGCAGTCCCCCGCGCAGGTGGAGCGGGAGCTACGAGCAGTACTTC
TRBJ2-3	TRBD2	TRBV5-1	few	16	CASSLAEWLAGGTQYF	TGCGCCAGCAGCTTGGCCGAATGGCTAGCGGGAGGAACGCAGTATTTT
TRBJ2-5	NA	TRBV12-5	NA	20	CASAFNPDRGVRGIGETQYF	TGTGCTAGTGCTTTCAATCCCGATAGAGGGGTTAGGGGGATCGGGGAGACCCAGTACTTC
TRBJ2-7	NA	TRBV7-9	NA	13	CASTEGESYEQYF	TGTGCCAGCACCGAAGGGGAATCCTACGAGCAGTACTTC
TRBJ1-1	NA	TRBV6-1	NA	14	CASSEVQARTEAFF	TGTGCCAGCAGTGAAGTCCAGGCACGGACTGAAGCTTTCTTT
TRBJ2-1	NA	TRBV10-1	NA	15	CASSDGQSVFNEQFF	TGCGCCAGCAGTGATGGGCAGTCCGTTTTCAATGAGCAGTTCTTC
TRBJ2-7	NA	TRBV30	NA	12	CAYFGGAGEQYF	TGTGCCTACTTTGGGGGGGCGGGCGAGCAGTACTTC
TRBJ2-7	NA	TRBV11-3	NA	12	CASSLDLGEQYF	TGTGCCAGCAGCTTAGACCTCGGGGAGCAGTACTTC
TRBJ2-5	TRBD2	TRBV7-2	few	17	CASSRALAGGPQETQYF	TGTGCCAGCAGCCGGGCCCTAGCGGGAGGTCCGCAAGAGACCCAGTACTTC
TRBJ2-3	NA	TRBV7-2	NA	15	CASSYPGPSLGQQYF	TGTGCCAGCAGTTACCCCGGACCTTCACTAGGTCAACAGTATTTT
TRBJ1-5	TRBD1	TRBV10-2	NA	16	CASSDVRGENNQPQHF	TGCGCCAGCAGTGATGTCAGGGGGGAGAACAATCAGCCCCAGCATTTT
TRBJ2-6	NA	TRBV2	NA	15	CASSERANGANVLTF	TGTGCCAGCAGTGAACGAGCTAATGGGGCCAACGTCCTGACTTTC
TRBJ2-1	TRBD2	TRBV4-1	NA	15	CASSQESGGAYEQFF	TGCGCCAGCAGCCAAGAGTCGGGAGGGGCATATGAGCAGTTCTTC
TRBJ1-2	NA	TRBV27	NA	14	CASSLRGPNYGYTF	TGTGCCAGCAGTTTAAGGGGCCCTAACTATGGCTACACCTTC
TRBJ2-1	NA	TRBV11-1	few	16	CASSFQGIAAYNEQFF	TGTGCCAGCAGCTTTCAGGGCATAGCGGCCTACAATGAGCAGTTCTTC
TRBJ2-1	TRBD2	TRBV27	NA	14	CATLSGGLYNEQFF	TGTGCCACCCTTAGCGGGGGTCTCTACAATGAGCAGTTCTTC
TRBJ2-4	NA	TRBV19	few	14	CASSKRADGDIQYF	TGTGCCAGTAGTAAGCGGGCTGACGGGGACATTCAGTACTTC
TRBJ1-1	TRBD1	TRBV28	NA	16	CASSLYTGEVNTEAFF	TGTGCCAGCAGTTTATACACAGGGGAAGTGAACACTGAAGCTTTCTTT
TRBJ2-5	TRBD2	TRBV15	once	15	CATSRGQRELQTQYF	TGTGCCACCAGCAGAGGGCAGCGGGAGTTACAGACCCAGTACTTC
TRBJ1-3	NA	TRBV6-5	NA	15	CASSLGKGAGNTIYF	TGTGCCAGCAGCCTCGGTAAAGGGGCTGGAAACACCATATATTTT
TRBJ2-5	TRBD2	TRBV18	NA	13	CASSASGTETQYF	TGTGCCAGCTCCGCTAGCGGGACAGAGACCCAGTACTTC
TRBJ2-5	NA	TRBV5-4	NA	14	CASSLPAEGETQYF	TGTGCCAGCAGCTTGCCGGCCGAGGGAGAGACCCAGTACTTC
TRBJ1-5	TRBD1	TRBV4-2	NA	17	CASSQEKADRGNQPQHF	TGTGCCAGCAGCCAAGAAAAAGCGGACAGGGGAAATCAGCCCCAGCATTTT
TRBJ2-7	TRBD1	TRBV2	NA	15	CASTEDRGPSYEQYF	TGTGCCAGCACCGAAGACAGGGGTCCATCCTACGAGCAGTACTTC
TRBJ2-1	NA	TRBV29-1	NA	13	CSVASAMVDEQFF	TGCAGCGTTGCTAGCGCCATGGTCGATGAGCAGTTCTTC
TRBJ1-1	NA	TRBV7-9	NA	14	CASSTTGMNTEAFF	TGTGCCAGCAGCACAACCGGGATGAACACTGAAGCTTTCTTT
TRBJ1-5	NA	TRBV7-9	NA	14	CASSLAGENQPQHF	TGTGCCAGCAGCTTAGCTGGAGAGAATCAGCCCCAGCATTTT
TRBJ1-2	TRBD1	TRBV27	once	18	CASRPSKYSPGTAYGYTF	TGTGCCAGCAGACCCTCAAAATACAGTCCCGGGACAGCATATGGCTACACCTTC
TRBJ2-7	TRBD1	TRBV7-8	NA	15	CASSIYRDRSYEQYF	TGTGCCAGCAGCATTTACCGGGACAGGTCCTACGAGCAGTACTTC